The rows below give T cell receptor beta chains drawn from one sample of a study of T-cell reconstitution after alpha-beta-depleted transplantation in children. From the PCR reads, TCRdb called clonotypes with MiXCR, one entry per CDR3 protein. Counted here are around 960,000 distinct CDR3 sequences, around 30% occurring once; the ten biggest clones make up 28%. The sample in question was PBMCs, mostly from graft donor cells, obtained 360 days after TCRalphabeta/CD19-depleted stem cell transplant. These receptors originate from a boy under three years old who had a stem cell transplant for SCID, so the T cells may come from the graft donor. Each CDR3 is given with its conserved first and last residue. Each record gives: D gene, clone size, J gene, V gene, CDR3 protein, CDR3 DNA. A D gene is named only where the DNA matches it firmly. Clone size is not always given. Where it is, it says once, few, many or a class for expanded clones.

>TRBD1|many|TRBJ2-7|TRBV12-3/TRBV12-4
CASSFGGTGTIYEQYF
TGTGCCAGCAGTTTTGGGGGGACAGGGACCATCTACGAGCAGTACTTC
>TRBD2|NA|TRBJ2-1|TRBV29-1
CSVGGLEQHNEQFF
TGCAGCGTTGGGGGACTAGAACAGCACAATGAGCAGTTCTTC
>TRBD1|many|TRBJ1-1|TRBV12-3/TRBV12-4
CASSSTGRNTEAFF
TGTGCCAGCAGTTCGACAGGGCGGAACACTGAAGCTTTCTTT
>TRBD1|NA|TRBJ2-5|TRBV4-1
CASSQLLGQGKGETQYF
TGCGCCAGCAGCCAACTCCTGGGACAGGGGAAAGGGGAGACCCAGTACTTC
>NA|NA|TRBJ1-1|TRBV4-2
CASSQHPQGVNTEAFF
TGTGCCAGCAGCCAACACCCACAGGGCGTGAACACTGAAGCTTTCTTT
>NA|NA|TRBJ1-1|TRBV20-1
CSARKQENTEAFF
TGCAGTGCTAGAAAGCAAGAGAACACTGAAGCTTTCTTT
>TRBD2|few|TRBJ2-1|TRBV15
CATSSWGLAALNEQFF
TGTGCCACCAGCTCCTGGGGCCTAGCGGCTCTCAATGAGCAGTTCTTC
>TRBD2|NA|TRBJ2-5|TRBV5-1
CASSLGGLAGPKTQYF
TGCGCCAGCAGCTTGGGGGGACTAGCGGGACCTAAGACCCAGTACTTC
>TRBD2|few|TRBJ2-7|TRBV20-1
CSATAPGGEQYF
TGCAGTGCTACCGCCCCGGGGGGCGAGCAGTACTTC
>NA|NA|TRBJ1-1|TRBV7-9
CASSLARGIGEAFF
TGTGCCAGCAGCTTAGCGCGAGGGATAGGTGAAGCTTTCTTT
>TRBD2|few|TRBJ2-1|TRBV11-2
CASSRSGGPKFF
TGTGCCAGCAGCCGCTCGGGGGGGCCCAAGTTCTTC
>NA|few|TRBJ2-1|TRBV5-1
CASSPEGPSSYNEQFF
TGCGCCAGCAGCCCGGAGGGGCCGAGCTCCTACAATGAGCAGTTCTTC
>NA|many|TRBJ2-7|TRBV11-2
CASSFYQAEIQQYF
TGTGCCAGCAGCTTTTATCAAGCGGAGATACAGCAGTACTTC
>NA|few|TRBJ1-5|TRBV29-1
CSVGQPNQPQHF
TGCAGCGTCGGACAGCCTAATCAGCCCCAGCATTTT
>NA|NA|TRBJ1-1|TRBV27
CASAPGRGPRAFF
TGTGCCAGCGCTCCGGGGCGGGGGCCCAGAGCTTTCTTT
>NA|few|TRBJ2-5|TRBV6-1
CASDQSPGDQETQYF
TGTGCCAGTGACCAATCTCCGGGAGATCAAGAGACCCAGTACTTC
>TRBD2|NA|TRBJ2-4|TRBV19
CASGSSGRNIQYF
TGTGCCAGCGGGTCTAGCGGACGAAACATTCAGTACTTC
>NA|NA|TRBJ2-5|TRBV3-1
CASSQYETQYF
TGTGCCAGCAGCCAATATGAGACCCAGTACTTC
>TRBD1|NA|TRBJ1-1|TRBV20-1
CSARRQGARTTEAFF
TGCAGTGCTAGAAGACAGGGGGCACGGACCACTGAAGCTTTCTTT
>NA|few|TRBJ2-5|TRBV29-1
CSVLRETQYF
TGCAGCGTTCTGCGGGAGACCCAGTACTTC
>TRBD1|NA|TRBJ1-6|TRBV5-1
CASSFGTGTGLLNSPLHF
TGCGCCAGCAGCTTCGGCACCGGGACAGGGTTACTCAATTCACCCCTCCACTTT
>NA|NA|TRBJ2-3|TRBV3-1
CASSQWAQGGGRSTDTQYF
TGTGCCAGCAGCCAATGGGCCCAGGGTGGGGGCCGTAGCACAGATACGCAGTATTTT
>NA|few|TRBJ2-7|TRBV7-7
CASSLEAPLYEQYF
TGTGCCAGCAGCTTAGAGGCCCCTCTATACGAGCAGTACTTC
>NA|few|TRBJ2-2|TRBV12-3/TRBV12-4
CASSVGHVRYSGELFF
TGTGCCAGCAGTGTGGGACACGTGAGGTACTCCGGGGAGCTGTTTTTT
>NA|NA|TRBJ2-3|TRBV12-3/TRBV12-4
CASSLENLYTQYF
TGTGCCAGCAGTTTAGAGAATCTCTATACGCAGTATTTT
>TRBD2|NA|TRBJ2-2|TRBV7-9
CASSLVPLAGRAGELFF
TGTGCCAGCAGCTTAGTCCCACTAGCGGGGCGGGCCGGGGAGCTGTTTTTT
>TRBD2|NA|TRBJ2-7|TRBV13
CASSPSGGYYYEQYF
TGTGCCAGCAGCCCTAGCGGGGGGTATTATTACGAGCAGTACTTC
>NA|many|TRBJ1-1|TRBV10-3
CAISEEQGFGTEAFF
TGTGCCATCAGTGAGGAGCAGGGCTTCGGGACTGAAGCTTTCTTT
>NA|NA|TRBJ2-7|TRBV18
CASSPRTGLYEQYF
TGTGCCAGCTCACCTAGGACGGGGCTCTACGAGCAGTACTTC
>NA|few|TRBJ2-6|TRBV7-9
CAKKDAVSGANVLTF
TGTGCCAAGAAGGACGCAGTTTCTGGGGCCAACGTCCTGACTTTC
>NA|NA|TRBJ1-3|TRBV7-9
CASSPAGQRNTIYF
TGTGCCAGCAGCCCCGCCGGGCAGCGGAACACCATATATTTT
>TRBD1|NA|TRBJ1-3|TRBV4-2
CASSPGTDLFGNTIYF
TGTGCCAGCAGCCCCGGGACAGACCTTTTTGGAAACACCATATATTTT
>NA|NA|TRBJ2-5|TRBV11-2
CASSLAPFGGQETQYF
TGTGCCAGCAGCTTAGCCCCTTTCGGGGGTCAAGAGACCCAGTACTTC
>NA|many|TRBJ2-1|TRBV20-1
CSARGVSYNEQFF
TGCAGTGCTAGAGGGGTTTCCTACAATGAGCAGTTCTTC
>NA|NA|TRBJ1-4|TRBV7-2
CASSIDRSNEKLFF
TGTGCCAGCAGCATCGACCGAAGTAATGAAAAACTGTTTTTT
>NA|few|TRBJ2-5|TRBV20-1
CSAHGGKGVETQYF
TGCAGTGCTCATGGTGGGAAAGGGGTAGAGACCCAGTACTTC
>TRBD2|many|TRBJ2-1|TRBV11-2
CASSLEASGGWGRNEQFF
TGTGCCAGCAGCTTAGAGGCTAGCGGGGGCTGGGGGCGCAATGAGCAGTTCTTC
>NA|NA|TRBJ2-1|TRBV5-6
CASSQSRRPVPYNEQFF
TGTGCCAGCAGCCAGAGTAGGCGGCCTGTTCCATACAATGAGCAGTTCTTC
>TRBD1|few|TRBJ1-4|TRBV7-2
CASSPDRVATNEKLFF
TGTGCCAGCAGCCCGGACAGGGTCGCAACTAATGAAAAACTGTTTTTT